This TCR beta chain originates from a study of CD8 T cells in ankylosing spondylitis. Study findings and constraints: Some of the motif variants had earlier been found in reactive arthritis patients' fluid and blood. Disease-linked clones were reportedly significantly enriched in matched ankylosing spondylitis synovial fluid. Disease-linked clones proved CD8+ and comparatively uncommon in peripheral blood. A TCR beta motif of 7 to 9 highly homologous variants seemed to mark ankylosing spondylitis blood.

CDR3 length: 14 amino acids. Trimming removed 1 base from V and 2 bases from J, with 8 bases in between. Looked up from germline, CDR1 is SGHAT and CDR2 is FQNNGV. A few counts support this clonotype. Its specificity is not known. Quantitative 5'-RACE was performed with molecular barcodes, and it yielded the TCR beta libraries. TCRdb fed the 5' RACE reads into MiXCR, producing one record per CDR3 protein. Of about 390,000 distinct CDR3 sequences detected, 20% to 25% appear once; the ten largest clones hold about 17%. The clonotype was recovered from a male donor with ankylosing spondylitis. Sample: blood, either unsorted or a sorted T cell fraction (not recorded which). The V call is TRBV11-2, the J call TRBJ2-5; tentatively, D is TRBD1 (5 bases). CDR3 sequence reads: CASSLGTRQETQYF. In DNA, the CDR3 is TGTGCCAGCAGCTTAGGGACACGTCAAGAGACCCAGTACTTC.